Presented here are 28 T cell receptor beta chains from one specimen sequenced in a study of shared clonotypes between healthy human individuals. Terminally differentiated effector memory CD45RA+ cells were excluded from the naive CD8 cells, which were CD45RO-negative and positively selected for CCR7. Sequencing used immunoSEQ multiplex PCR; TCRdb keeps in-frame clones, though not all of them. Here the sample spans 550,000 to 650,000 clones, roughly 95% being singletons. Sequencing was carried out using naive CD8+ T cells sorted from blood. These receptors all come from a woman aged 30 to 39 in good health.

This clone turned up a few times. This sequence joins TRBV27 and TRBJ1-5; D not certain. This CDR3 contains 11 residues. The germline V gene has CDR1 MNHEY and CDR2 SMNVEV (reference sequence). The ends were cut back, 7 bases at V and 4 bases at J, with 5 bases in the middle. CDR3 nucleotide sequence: TGTGCCAGCACCATTAATCAGCCCCAGCATTTT. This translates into CASTINQPQHF.

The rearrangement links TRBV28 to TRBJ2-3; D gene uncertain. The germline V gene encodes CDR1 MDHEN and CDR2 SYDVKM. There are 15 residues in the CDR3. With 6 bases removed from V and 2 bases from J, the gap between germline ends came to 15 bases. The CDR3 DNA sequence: TGTGCCAGCAGGCAAATCGGGCTCCCCACAGATACGCAGTATTTT. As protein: CASRQIGLPTDTQYF. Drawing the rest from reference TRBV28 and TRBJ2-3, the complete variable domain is DVKVTQSSRYLVKRTGEKVFLECVQDMDHENMFWYRQDPGLGLRLIYFSYDVKMKEKGDIPEGYSVSREKKERFSLILESASTNQTSMYLCASRQIGLPTDTQYFGPGTRLTVL.

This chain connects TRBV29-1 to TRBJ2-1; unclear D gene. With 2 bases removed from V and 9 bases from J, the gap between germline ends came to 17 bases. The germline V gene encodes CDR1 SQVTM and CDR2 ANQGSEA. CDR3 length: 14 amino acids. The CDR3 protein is CSVEISLVWGEQFF. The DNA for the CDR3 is TGCAGCGTTGAAATATCCCTAGTGTGGGGTGAGCAGTTCTTC.

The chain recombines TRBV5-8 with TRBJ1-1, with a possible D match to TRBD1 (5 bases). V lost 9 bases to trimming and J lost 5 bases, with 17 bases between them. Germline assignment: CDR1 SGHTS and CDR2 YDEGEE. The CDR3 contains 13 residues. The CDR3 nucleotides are TGTGCCACCTCATTAGGGACGGGGACTGAAGCTTTCTTT. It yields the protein CATSLGTGTEAFF.

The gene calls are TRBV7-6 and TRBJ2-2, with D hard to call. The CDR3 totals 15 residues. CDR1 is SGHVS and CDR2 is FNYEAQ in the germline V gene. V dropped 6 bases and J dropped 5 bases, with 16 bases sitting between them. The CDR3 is CASSRWPWRTGELFF. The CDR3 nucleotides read TGTGCCAGCAGTCGGTGGCCCTGGCGTACCGGGGAGCTGTTTTTT.

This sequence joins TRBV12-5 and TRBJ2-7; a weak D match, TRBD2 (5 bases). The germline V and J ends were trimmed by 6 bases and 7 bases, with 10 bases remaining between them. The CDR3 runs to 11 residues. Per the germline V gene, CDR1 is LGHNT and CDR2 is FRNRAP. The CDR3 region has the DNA TGTGCTAGTGGACTAGATGGAGAGCAGTACTTC. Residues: CASGLDGEQYF.

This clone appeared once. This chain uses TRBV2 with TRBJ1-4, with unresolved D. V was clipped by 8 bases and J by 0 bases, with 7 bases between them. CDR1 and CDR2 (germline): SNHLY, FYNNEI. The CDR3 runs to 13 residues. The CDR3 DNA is TGTGCCAGCCACGGGCCAACTAATGAAAAACTGTTTTTT. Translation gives CASHGPTNEKLFF. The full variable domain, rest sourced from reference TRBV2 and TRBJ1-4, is EPEVTQTPSHQVTQMGQEVILRCVPISNHLYFYWYRQILGQKVEFLVSFYNNEISEKSEIFDDQFSVERPDGSNFTLKIRSTKLEDSAMYFCASHGPTNEKLFFGSGTQLSVL.

The chain's CDR3 is CASSLFAGANYGYTF. Here the CDR3 DNA reads TGTGCCAGCAGCTTGTTCGCGGGGGCCAACTATGGCTACACCTTC. J is TRBJ1-2 and V is TRBV5-6, with D perhaps matching TRBD1 (6 bases). Germline CDR1 reads SGHDT; CDR2 reads YYEEEE. The V gene lost 1 base and the J gene lost 2 bases, with 12 bases spanning the gap. This CDR3 has 15 amino acids.

CDR3 sequence (DNA): TGTGCCAGCAGTTGGGTGGTTCATAATTCACCCCTCCACTTT. Protein: CASSWVVHNSPLHF. This chain joins TRBV6-5 and TRBJ1-6; D not certain. The V gene's germline CDR1 is MNHEY and CDR2 SVGAGI. V was shortened by 4 bases and J by 5 bases, with 9 bases between the two germline ends. This CDR3 has 14 amino acids.

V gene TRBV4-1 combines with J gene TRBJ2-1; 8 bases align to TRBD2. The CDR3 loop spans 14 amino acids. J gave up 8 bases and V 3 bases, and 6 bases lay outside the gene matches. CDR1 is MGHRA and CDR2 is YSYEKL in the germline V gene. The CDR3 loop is CASSQNSGTDEQFF. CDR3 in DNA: TGCGCCAGCAGCCAGAATAGCGGGACCGATGAGCAGTTCTTC.

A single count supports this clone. The CDR3 spells CASSMVHF. In DNA form, the CDR3 reads TGTGCCAGTAGTATGGTGCATTTT. This sequence joins TRBV19 and TRBJ1-5; D not certain. CDR3 length: 8 amino acids. Between the trimmed V and J ends, which lost 3 bases and 15 bases, there was a span of 3 bases. Germline V gene lookup returns CDR1 LNHDA and CDR2 SQIVND (reference sequence).

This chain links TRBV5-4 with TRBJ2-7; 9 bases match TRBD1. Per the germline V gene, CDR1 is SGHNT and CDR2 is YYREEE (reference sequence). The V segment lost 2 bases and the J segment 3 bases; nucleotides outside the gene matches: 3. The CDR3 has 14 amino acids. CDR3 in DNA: TGTGCCAGCAGCTTAACAGGGGGCCGCTACGAGCAGTACTTC. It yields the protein CASSLTGGRYEQYF. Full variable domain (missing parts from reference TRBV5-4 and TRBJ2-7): ETGVTQSPTHLIKTRGQQVTLRCSSQSGHNTVSWYQQALGQGPQFIFQYYREEENGRGNFPPRFSGLQFPNYSSELNVNALELDDSALYLCASSLTGGRYEQYFGPGTRLTVT.

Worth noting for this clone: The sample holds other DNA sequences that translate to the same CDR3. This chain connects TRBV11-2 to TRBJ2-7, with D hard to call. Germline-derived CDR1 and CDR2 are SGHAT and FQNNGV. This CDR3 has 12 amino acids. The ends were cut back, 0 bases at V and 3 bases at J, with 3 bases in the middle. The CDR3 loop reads CASSLDLYEQYF. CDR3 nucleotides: TGTGCCAGCAGCTTAGATCTCTACGAGCAGTACTTC.

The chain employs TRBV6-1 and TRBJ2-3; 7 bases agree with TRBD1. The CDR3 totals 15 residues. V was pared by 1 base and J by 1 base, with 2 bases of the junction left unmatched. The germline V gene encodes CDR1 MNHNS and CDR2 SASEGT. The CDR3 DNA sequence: TGTGCCAGCAGTGAAGACAGGGGAGGCACAGATACGCAGTATTTT. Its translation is CASSEDRGGTDTQYF.

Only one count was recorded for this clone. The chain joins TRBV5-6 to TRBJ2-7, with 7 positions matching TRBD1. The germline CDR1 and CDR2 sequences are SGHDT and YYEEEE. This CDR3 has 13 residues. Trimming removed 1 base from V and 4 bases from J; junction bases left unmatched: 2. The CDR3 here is CASSLPGGYEQYF. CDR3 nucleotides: TGTGCCAGCAGCTTGCCAGGGGGTTACGAGCAGTACTTC.

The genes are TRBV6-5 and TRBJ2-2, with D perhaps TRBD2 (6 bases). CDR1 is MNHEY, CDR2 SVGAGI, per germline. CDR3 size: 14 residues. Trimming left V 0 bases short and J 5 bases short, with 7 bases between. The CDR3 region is CASSYSAGTGELFF. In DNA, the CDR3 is TGTGCCAGCAGTTACTCGGCGGGAACCGGGGAGCTGTTTTTT.

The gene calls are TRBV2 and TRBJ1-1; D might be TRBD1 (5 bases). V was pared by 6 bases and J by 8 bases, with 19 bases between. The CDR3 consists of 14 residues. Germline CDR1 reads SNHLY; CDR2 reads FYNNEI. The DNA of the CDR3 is TGTGCCAGCAGGGGGACCGAGATACACTGGGAAGCTTTCTTT. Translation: CASRGTEIHWEAFF.

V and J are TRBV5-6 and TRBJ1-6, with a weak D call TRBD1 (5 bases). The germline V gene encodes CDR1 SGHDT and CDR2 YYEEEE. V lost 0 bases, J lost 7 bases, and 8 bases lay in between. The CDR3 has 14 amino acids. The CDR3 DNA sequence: TGTGCCAGCAGCTTGGACGGGGGAAATTCACCCCTCCACTTT. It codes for CASSLDGGNSPLHF.

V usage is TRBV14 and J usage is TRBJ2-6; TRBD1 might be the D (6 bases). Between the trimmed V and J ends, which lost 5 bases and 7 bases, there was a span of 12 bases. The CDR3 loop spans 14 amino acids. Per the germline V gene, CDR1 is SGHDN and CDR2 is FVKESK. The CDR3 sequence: CASSGQGFANVLTF. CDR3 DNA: TGTGCCAGCAGCGGGCAGGGGTTCGCCAACGTCCTGACTTTC.

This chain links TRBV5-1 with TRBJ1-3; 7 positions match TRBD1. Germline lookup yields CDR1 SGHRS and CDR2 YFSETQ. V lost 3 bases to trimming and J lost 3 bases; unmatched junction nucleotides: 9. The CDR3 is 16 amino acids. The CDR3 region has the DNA TGCGCCAGCAGCTATGGGACAGCGGGTGGTGGAAACACCATATATTTT. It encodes CASSYGTAGGGNTIYF.

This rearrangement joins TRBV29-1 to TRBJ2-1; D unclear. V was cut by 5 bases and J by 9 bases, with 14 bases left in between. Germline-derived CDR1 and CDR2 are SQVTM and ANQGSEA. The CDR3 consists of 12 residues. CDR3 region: CSVLGNEAEQFF. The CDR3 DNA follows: TGCAGCGTTTTGGGGAACGAGGCTGAGCAGTTCTTC.

CDR3 nucleotide sequence: TGTGCCACCAGCAGCTCCGGGACAGGGAGCAATGAGCAGTTCTTC. Protein product: CATSSSGTGSNEQFF. This chain connects TRBV15 to TRBJ2-1; 9 bases match TRBD1. V dropped 3 bases and J dropped 6; count of bases not matched to a gene: 6. Germline-derived CDR1 and CDR2 are LNHNV and YYDKDF (reference sequence). The CDR3 extends over 15 amino acids.

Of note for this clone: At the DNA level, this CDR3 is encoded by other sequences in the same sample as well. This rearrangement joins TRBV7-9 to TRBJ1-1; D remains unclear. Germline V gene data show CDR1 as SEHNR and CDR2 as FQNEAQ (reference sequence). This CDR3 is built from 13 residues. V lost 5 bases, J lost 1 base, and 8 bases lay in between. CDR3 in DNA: TGTGCCAGCAGCCGACCGGGGAACACTGAAGCTTTCTTT. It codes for CASSRPGNTEAFF.

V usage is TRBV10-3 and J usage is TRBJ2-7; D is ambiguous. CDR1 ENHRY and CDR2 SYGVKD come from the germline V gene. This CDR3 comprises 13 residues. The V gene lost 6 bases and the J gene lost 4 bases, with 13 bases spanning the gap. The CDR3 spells CAISLEWVYEQYF. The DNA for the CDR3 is TGTGCCATCAGCCTCGAGTGGGTGTACGAGCAGTACTTC.

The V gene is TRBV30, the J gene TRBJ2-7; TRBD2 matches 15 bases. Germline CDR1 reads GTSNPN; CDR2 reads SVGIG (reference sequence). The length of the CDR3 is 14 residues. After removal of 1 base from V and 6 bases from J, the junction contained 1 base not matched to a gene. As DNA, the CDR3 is TGTGCCTGGAGTGAGGGACTAGCGGGAGGCGAGCAGTACTTC. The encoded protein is CAWSEGLAGGEQYF.

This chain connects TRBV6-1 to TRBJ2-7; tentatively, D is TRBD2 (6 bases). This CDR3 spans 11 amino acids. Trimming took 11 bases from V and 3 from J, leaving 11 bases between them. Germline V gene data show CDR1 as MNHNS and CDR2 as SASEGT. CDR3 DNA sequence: TGTGCCGGGATGGGAGGCTACGAGCAGTACTTC. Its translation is CAGMGGYEQYF.

This CDR3 is CASSRVIQGGTEAFF. DNA of the CDR3: TGTGCCAGCAGCCGAGTGATTCAGGGGGGAACTGAAGCTTTCTTT. The chain has TRBV5-4 and TRBJ1-1, with TRBD1 identical over 7 bases. The CDR3 is made up of 15 amino acids. CDR1 and CDR2 (germline): SGHNT, YYREEE (reference sequence). J lost 5 bases, V lost 4 bases, and 11 bases had no gene match.

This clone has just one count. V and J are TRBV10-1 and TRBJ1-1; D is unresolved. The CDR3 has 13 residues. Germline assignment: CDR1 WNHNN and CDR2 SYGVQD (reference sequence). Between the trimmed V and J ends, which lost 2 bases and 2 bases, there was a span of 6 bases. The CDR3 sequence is CASSETHNTEAFF. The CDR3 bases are TGCGCCAGCAGTGAGACGCATAACACTGAAGCTTTCTTT.